One sample yielded the 5 T cell receptor beta chains listed below, sequenced in a study of CD8 T cell repertoires and HIV-1 epitope variants (dated by TCRdb to the early 2020s). The library relied on the immunoSEQ multiplex PCR assay. TCRdb stores this immuneACCESS table with in-frame sequences only. Part of the clones is absent; in the studies checked, under half of the shortfall reflects unresolved V genes, and no reason is known for the rest. In all, the sample holds over 4,500 clones, and more than 60% of those were seen once. The ten largest clones take up around two fifths of the sample. Their specific antigens are unknown. The sequencing input was cultured CD8+ T cells derived from PBMCs. The receptors originated from a male donor with HIV.

This clone was seen a handful of times. The rearrangement uses TRBV29-1 and TRBJ1-1; TRBD1 matches at 7 bases. CDR1 and CDR2 (germline): SQVTM, ANQGSEA. The CDR3 totals 14 residues. Trimming removed 3 bases from V and 3 bases from J; junction bases left unmatched: 7. The CDR3 DNA reads as TGCAGCGTTGAGACTATCAGGGGGGACACTGAAGCTTTCTTT. It codes for CSVETIRGDTEAFF.

This clone came up a few times. Distinct nucleotide sequences in the sample also encode this CDR3. The V call is TRBV10-3, the J call TRBJ1-1; no clear D gene. Trimming took off 3 bases at V and 3 bases at J, with 5 bases between the two ends. This CDR3 is built from 12 residues. CDR1 and CDR2 from the germline V gene are ENHRY and SYGVKD. For the CDR3, the DNA is TGTGCCATCAGTGAAGGCGACACTGAAGCTTTCTTT. As protein: CAISEGDTEAFF.

This clone has only a few counts. The chain joins TRBV4-3 to TRBJ2-2; the D call may be TRBD1 or TRBD2 (5 bases each). The CDR3 sequence is 15 residues long. Trimming took off 1 base at V and 7 bases at J, with 13 bases between the two ends. CDR1 is LGHNA and CDR2 is YSLEER in the germline V gene. CDR3 amino acids: CASSQVQGGFGELFF. The CDR3 DNA follows: TGCGCCAGCAGCCAAGTGCAGGGCGGGTTCGGGGAGCTGTTTTTT.

The V gene is TRBV5-1, the J gene TRBJ1-1; TRBD1 matches at 8 bases. Germline trimming cut 4 bases from V and 1 base from J; bases unmatched to any gene: 3. The V gene's germline CDR1 is SGHRS and CDR2 YFSETQ. The CDR3 is 14 residues long. The DNA for the CDR3 is TGCGCCAGCAGCCCGGGGACAGGGAACACTGAAGCTTTCTTT. It is translated as CASSPGTGNTEAFF.

The rearrangement uses TRBV27 and TRBJ2-4, with 7 bases fitting TRBD1. CDR1 MNHEY and CDR2 SMNVEV come from the germline V gene (reference sequence). The CDR3 length is 14 residues. V shed 1 base and J 8 bases; nucleotides not matched to a gene: 5. The CDR3 loop reads CASSLYTGADIQYF. For the CDR3, the DNA is TGTGCCAGCAGTTTATACACAGGGGCGGACATTCAGTACTTC.